These 27 T cell receptor beta chains share one sample of origin, sequenced in a study of T cell responses to AZD1222 COVID-19 vaccine. Libraries were prepared by immunoSEQ multiplex PCR; TCRdb keeps only in-frame clonotypes and omits some of them. The sample consists of 100,000 to 150,000 clones, approximately 90% of them appearing once. The material was peripheral blood, obtained on day 0 of AZD1222 vaccination. The receptors here all came from an adult in good health.

This clone was picked up a small number of times. The chain has TRBV5-1 and TRBJ2-3, with a tentative D call TRBD2 (5 bases). This CDR3 has 14 residues. V dropped 5 bases and J dropped 2 bases, with 12 bases sitting between them. CDR1 is SGHRS and CDR2 is YFSETQ in the germline V gene. CDR3 sequence (DNA): TGCGCCAGCAGATCCGGGGTCATCACAGATACGCAGTATTTT. Translating it yields CASRSGVITDTQYF.

The rearrangement uses TRBV7-3 and TRBJ2-3; TRBD2 is a possible D gene (6 bases). CDR1 SGHTA and CDR2 FQGTGA come from the germline V gene. CDR3 length: 15 amino acids. Trimming left V 1 base short and J 6 bases short, with 14 bases between. The CDR3 DNA is TGTGCCAGCAGCTTAATGGGAGGACCGAGGGATACGCAGTATTTT. The encoded protein is CASSLMGGPRDTQYF.

This chain links TRBV28 with TRBJ2-7; the match to TRBD1 covers 8 bases. The V gene's germline CDR1 is MDHEN and CDR2 SYDVKM. V lost 6 bases to trimming and J lost 1 base; unmatched junction nucleotides: 5. The CDR3 consists of 14 residues. Here the CDR3 DNA reads TGTGCCAGCAGCGGTGGGACAGGTTCCTACGAGCAGTACTTC. It codes for CASSGGTGSYEQYF.

This chain connects TRBV11-2 to TRBJ2-1; maybe TRBD2 (5 bases). The germline V and J ends were trimmed by 0 bases and 2 bases, with 14 bases remaining between them. CDR3 size: 17 residues. The V gene's germline CDR1 is SGHAT and CDR2 FQNNGV. This chain's CDR3 is CASSLDDSRGTYNEQFF. The CDR3 DNA sequence: TGTGCCAGCAGCTTAGATGATTCACGGGGTACCTACAATGAGCAGTTCTTC.

The chain links TRBV7-9 to TRBJ1-1, with TRBD1 matching 7 bases. Germline V CDR1 and CDR2: SEHNR, FQNEAQ (reference sequence). Losses at the gene ends were 3 bases for V and 3 bases for J; bases not matched to a gene: 4. The CDR3 contains 14 residues. The CDR3 loop reads CASSLEGAHTEAFF. The DNA for the CDR3 is TGTGCCAGCAGCTTGGAGGGGGCTCACACTGAAGCTTTCTTT.

The chain recombines TRBV24-1 with TRBJ1-5; D gene unclear. The CDR3 contains 13 residues. V lost 6 bases to trimming and J lost 0 bases, with 5 bases between them. Germline V gene lookup returns CDR1 KGHDR and CDR2 SFDVKD. The CDR3 loop reads CATSQYSNQPQHF. CDR3 in DNA: TGTGCCACCAGTCAATATAGCAATCAGCCCCAGCATTTT.

The chain has TRBV15 and TRBJ1-1; D gene unclear. CDR3 size: 14 residues. V gave up 3 bases and J gave up 5 bases, with 13 bases separating them. Germline V gene data show CDR1 as LNHNV and CDR2 as YYDKDF (reference sequence). The CDR3 loop is CATSSNFLRTEAFF. As DNA, the CDR3 is TGTGCCACCAGCAGTAATTTCCTTAGGACTGAAGCTTTCTTT.

The gene calls are TRBV5-4 and TRBJ2-5; the match to TRBD2 covers 10 bases. Germline V gives CDR1 SGHNT, CDR2 YYREEE (reference sequence). With 0 bases clipped from V and 2 bases from J, the junction kept 7 bases outside the gene matches. CDR3 length: 17 amino acids. DNA for the CDR3: TGTGCCAGCAGCTTGGGAGGGCTAGCGGGGGCTCAAGAGACCCAGTACTTC. Protein product: CASSLGGLAGAQETQYF.

V and J are TRBV25-1 and TRBJ1-4; 11 bases line up with TRBD1. The length of the CDR3 is 16 residues. From germline, CDR1 is MGHDK and CDR2 SYGVNS. Trimming at V came to 5 bases and at J to 10 bases, leaving 12 bases not matched to a gene. The CDR3 here is CASSPRPRDRGVKLFF. In DNA form, the CDR3 reads TGTGCCAGCAGTCCCCGCCCGAGGGACAGGGGGGTAAAACTGTTTTTT.

Only one count was recorded for this clone. The chain employs TRBV19 and TRBJ1-5; no reliable D call. There are 12 residues in the CDR3. Germline V gene data show CDR1 as LNHDA and CDR2 as SQIVND (reference sequence). V dropped 1 base and J dropped 6 bases, with 4 bases sitting between them. The CDR3: CASSIVSQPQHF. The CDR3 DNA is TGTGCCAGTAGTATAGTTAGTCAGCCCCAGCATTTT.

The CDR3 nucleotides are TGTGCCAGCAGTTTACGGGGACTGAGCTCCTACGAGCAGTACTTC. Amino acids: CASSLRGLSSYEQYF. The gene calls are TRBV28 and TRBJ2-7, with D possibly being TRBD2 (6 bases). Trimming stripped 2 bases from V and 0 bases from J, with 11 bases between. Germline V gene lookup returns CDR1 MDHEN and CDR2 SYDVKM. CDR3 length: 15 residues.

The J gene is TRBJ1-4, the V gene TRBV18; maybe TRBD1 (6 bases). The CDR3 is 17 amino acids. Germline CDR1 and CDR2: KGHSH and LQKENI. V was pared by 2 bases and J by 3 bases, with 16 bases between. The CDR3 nucleotides read TGTGCCAGCTCACCAGCTGGGGGCAGCGTGGCTAATGAAAAACTGTTTTTT. It is translated as CASSPAGGSVANEKLFF.

This sequence joins TRBV13 and TRBJ1-6; D possibly corresponds to TRBD1 (6 bases). This CDR3 contains 15 residues. Trimming left V 0 bases short and J 3 bases short, with 6 bases between. Germline values: CDR1 PRHDT, CDR2 FYEKMQ (reference sequence). For the CDR3, the DNA is TGTGCCAGCAGCTTAGGGACAGGCTATAATTCACCCCTCCACTTT. Protein sequence: CASSLGTGYNSPLHF. Combining the CDR3 with reference TRBV13 and TRBJ1-6 gives the whole variable domain AAGVIQSPRHLIKEKRETATLKCYPIPRHDTVYWYQQGPGQDPQFLISFYEKMQSDKGSIPDRFSAQQFSDYHSELNMSSLELGDSALYFCASSLGTGYNSPLHFGNGTRLTVT.

V gene TRBV27 combines with J gene TRBJ2-4; TRBD1 agrees at 9 bases. V was pared by 4 bases and J by 0 bases, with 13 bases of the junction left unmatched. CDR3 size: 19 residues. Germline CDR1 MNHEY, CDR2 SMNVEV (reference sequence). CDR3: CASSSIRDRVSLAKNIQYF. The DNA of the CDR3 is TGTGCCAGCAGTTCCATCCGGGACAGGGTTTCTTTAGCCAAAAACATTCAGTACTTC.

The chain links TRBV4-3 to TRBJ1-1; the D is unclear. CDR1 LGHNA and CDR2 YSLEER come from the germline V gene. The V end was cut by 2 bases, the J end by 0 bases, with 10 bases between. This CDR3 comprises 15 residues. CDR3 amino acids: CASSQKASMNTEAFF. The CDR3 nucleotides read TGCGCCAGCAGCCAAAAGGCCAGCATGAACACTGAAGCTTTCTTT.

This clone was observed a single time. The rearrangement links TRBV5-4 to TRBJ1-2; 8 bases fit TRBD1. The CDR3 runs to 15 residues. V gave up 2 bases and J gave up 2 bases; unmatched junction bases: 5. Germline lookup yields CDR1 SGHNT and CDR2 YYREEE (reference sequence). This chain's CDR3 is CASSFPDRANYGYTF. CDR3 sequence (DNA): TGTGCCAGCAGCTTTCCGGACAGGGCAAACTATGGCTACACCTTC.

The chain has TRBV6-2 or TRBV6-3 and TRBJ2-3; unclear D gene. V dropped 5 bases and J dropped 5 bases, with 8 bases sitting between them. Germline V gene lookup returns CDR1 MNHEY and CDR2 SVGEGT. The CDR3 length is 12 residues. The CDR3 bases are TGTGCCAGCAGTACCCTCGGAGATACGCAGTATTTT. As protein: CASSTLGDTQYF.

The chain employs TRBV19 and TRBJ1-2, with D uncertain. CDR3 size: 15 residues. V lost 3 bases and J 0 bases, leaving 11 bases between the germline ends. Germline values: CDR1 LNHDA, CDR2 SQIVND (reference sequence). CDR3 DNA: TGTGCCAGTAGTATCTTAGACAAATCTAACTATGGCTACACCTTC. Its translation is CASSILDKSNYGYTF.

The genes are TRBV4-1 and TRBJ2-7, with 8 bases fitting TRBD1. The CDR3 contains 15 residues. In germline, CDR1 is MGHRA, CDR2 YSYEKL. J lost 3 bases, V lost 4 bases, and 8 bases had no gene match. For the CDR3, the DNA is TGCGCCAGCAGCCCGGGGGACAGGAAGGGCTACGAGCAGTACTTC. It specifies CASSPGDRKGYEQYF.

The rearrangement links TRBV11-3 to TRBJ2-1, with D perhaps TRBD2 (5 bases). Trimming took off 2 bases at V and 9 bases at J, with 8 bases between the two ends. CDR3 length: 12 residues. The germline V gene has CDR1 SGHNT and CDR2 YENEEA. CDR3 amino acids: CASSLSGIEQFF. The DNA for the CDR3 is TGTGCCAGCAGCTTAAGCGGAATTGAGCAGTTCTTC.

The chain is built from TRBV4-1 and TRBJ1-2, with D tentatively TRBD1 (6 bases). V lost 3 bases and J lost 2, with 7 bases in between. CDR1 is MGHRA, CDR2 YSYEKL, per germline. The CDR3 has 13 amino acids. CDR3 DNA: TGCGCCAGCAGCCACGACAGGAACTATGGCTACACCTTC. This encodes CASSHDRNYGYTF.

This rearrangement joins TRBV9 to TRBJ1-1; tentatively, D is TRBD1 (6 bases). This CDR3 has 14 amino acids. Trimming removed 0 bases at V and 4 bases at J, with 10 bases between. Germline V gives CDR1 SGDLS, CDR2 YYNGEE. The DNA for the CDR3 is TGTGCCAGCAGCGTAGGACCAGGGGCCACTGAAGCTTTCTTT. Its protein is CASSVGPGATEAFF.

The chain carries TRBV9 and TRBJ2-1; 13 nucleotides match TRBD2. Trimming at V came to 3 bases and at J to 6 bases, leaving 6 bases not matched to a gene. Germline CDR1 SGDLS, CDR2 YYNGEE. The CDR3 sequence is 16 residues long. The CDR3 reads CASSGLLAGGSNEQFF. CDR3 DNA sequence: TGTGCCAGCAGCGGTTTACTAGCGGGAGGGTCCAATGAGCAGTTCTTC. Based on the CDR3 plus reference TRBV9 and TRBJ2-1, the full variable domain is DSGVTQTPKHLITATGQRVTLRCSPRSGDLSVYWYQQSLDQGLQFLIQYYNGEERAKGNILERFSAQQFPDLHSELNLSSLELGDSALYFCASSGLLAGGSNEQFFGPGTRLTVL.

The chain is built from TRBV5-8 and TRBJ1-3; a possible D gene is TRBD1 (6 bases). Germline values: CDR1 SGHTS, CDR2 YDEGEE. V gave up 5 bases and J gave up 0 bases, with 12 bases separating them. The CDR3 spans 15 residues. CDR3 loop: CASSKGGNSGNTIYF. The CDR3 coding sequence is TGTGCCAGCAGTAAGGGGGGGAACTCTGGAAACACCATATATTTT.

Of note for this clone: Mismatch with germline at one junction end may stem from a read error. The chain employs TRBV19 and TRBJ1-2, with 7 positions matching TRBD1. Germline V CDR1 and CDR2: LNHDA, SQIVND (reference sequence). The CDR3 length is 18 residues. The DNA of the CDR3 is TGTGCCAGTAGTATAACCCCGGGACAGCCTGGAGGCCTGCGGATGAGGGCTTTC. The encoded protein is CASSITPGQPGGLRMRAF.

The J gene is TRBJ2-5, the V gene TRBV5-6, with D perhaps matching TRBD1 or TRBD2 (5 bases each). V was shortened by 6 bases and J by 2 bases, with 20 bases between the two germline ends. The CDR3 has 16 amino acids. Per the germline V gene, CDR1 is SGHDT and CDR2 is YYEEEE. CDR3 region: CASILGPRGVQETQYF. DNA of the CDR3: TGTGCCAGCATCCTGGGACCTCGAGGGGTACAAGAGACCCAGTACTTC.

The chain is built from TRBV5-4 and TRBJ2-3; D might be TRBD2 (5 bases). Germline CDR1 is SGHNT and CDR2 is YYREEE (reference sequence). The V end lost 6 bases, the J end lost 3 bases, and 17 bases lay between the germline ends. CDR3 size: 15 residues. CDR3 bases: TGTGCCAGCAACTTAAAGACCCGGGGTACAGATACGCAGTATTTT. As protein: CASNLKTRGTDTQYF. Based on the CDR3 plus reference TRBV5-4 and TRBJ2-3, the full variable domain is ETGVTQSPTHLIKTRGQQVTLRCSSQSGHNTVSWYQQALGQGPQFIFQYYREEENGRGNFPPRFSGLQFPNYSSELNVNALELDDSALYLCASNLKTRGTDTQYFGPGTRLTVL.